This T cell receptor (beta chain) was documented in a study of tumor-infiltrating lymphocytes in primary liver carcinoma. Remarks on this clonotype: Compared with germline, one end of the junction differs, possibly owing to a read error.

Total RNA (approximately 500 ng) served as template for TCR beta cDNA synthesis primed by a constant-region primer. Three-round nested multiplex PCR performed with slightly modified ARM-PCR produced the TCR beta libraries. TRBV1-TRBV30 forward primers paired with a C-beta reverse primer were used in the first two PCR rounds, which ran roughly 10 cycles each. TCRdb reanalysed the multiplex PCR reads using MiXCR and keeps one entry per CDR3 protein. The sample records approximately 340,000 distinct CDR3 sequences, roughly 61% being singletons. Germline loops: CDR1 MNHNY, CDR2 SVGAGI (reference sequence). The CDR3 spans 13 residues. Out of unsorted whole blood came the blood RNA, and germline DNA was extracted as well. Patients showed chronic HBV infection and an absence of prior treatment.

The chain is built from TRBV6-6 and TRBJ1-1, with unresolved D. The sample comprised peripheral blood. This clonotype originated in a man aged 35 to 55 with primary liver carcinoma and hepatitis B virus infection. For the CDR3, the DNA is TGTGCCGGCAGTCCCCCGCTGGGCTCTGAAGCTTTCTTT. This sequence encodes CAGSPPLGSEAFF.